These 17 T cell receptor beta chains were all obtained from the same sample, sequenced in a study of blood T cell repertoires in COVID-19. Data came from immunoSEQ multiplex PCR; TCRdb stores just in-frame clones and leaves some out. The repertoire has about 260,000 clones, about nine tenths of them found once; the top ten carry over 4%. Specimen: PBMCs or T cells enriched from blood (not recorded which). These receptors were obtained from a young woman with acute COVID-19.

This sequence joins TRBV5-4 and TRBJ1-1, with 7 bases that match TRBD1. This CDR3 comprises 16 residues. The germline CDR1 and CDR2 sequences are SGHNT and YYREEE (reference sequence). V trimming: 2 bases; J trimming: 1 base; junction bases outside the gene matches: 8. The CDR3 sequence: CASSLRQGWGNTEAFF. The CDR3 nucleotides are TGTGCCAGCAGCTTACGACAGGGATGGGGGAACACTGAAGCTTTCTTT. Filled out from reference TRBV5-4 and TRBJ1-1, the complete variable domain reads ETGVTQSPTHLIKTRGQQVTLRCSSQSGHNTVSWYQQALGQGPQFIFQYYREEENGRGNFPPRFSGLQFPNYSSELNVNALELDDSALYLCASSLRQGWGNTEAFFGQGTRLTVV.

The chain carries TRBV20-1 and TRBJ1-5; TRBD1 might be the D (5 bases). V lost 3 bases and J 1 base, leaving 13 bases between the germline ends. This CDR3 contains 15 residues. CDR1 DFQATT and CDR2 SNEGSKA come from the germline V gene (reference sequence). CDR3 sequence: CSASEGHKSNQPQHF. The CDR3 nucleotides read TGCAGTGCTAGTGAGGGGCATAAAAGCAATCAGCCCCAGCATTTT.

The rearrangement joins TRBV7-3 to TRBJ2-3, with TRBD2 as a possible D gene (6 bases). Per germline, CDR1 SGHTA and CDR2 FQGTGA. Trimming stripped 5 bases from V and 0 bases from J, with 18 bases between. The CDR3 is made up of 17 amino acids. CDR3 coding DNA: TGTGCCAGCAGCCCCACGAGGGAGGCTACTAGCACAGATACGCAGTATTTT. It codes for CASSPTREATSTDTQYF.

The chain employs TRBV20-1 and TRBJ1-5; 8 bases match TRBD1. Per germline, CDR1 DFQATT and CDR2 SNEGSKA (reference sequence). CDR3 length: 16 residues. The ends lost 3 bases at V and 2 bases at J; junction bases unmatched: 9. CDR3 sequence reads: CSASAQGAPGNQPQHF. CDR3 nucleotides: TGCAGTGCTAGTGCGCAGGGGGCGCCAGGCAATCAGCCCCAGCATTTT.

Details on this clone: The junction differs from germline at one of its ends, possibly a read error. The CDR3 sequence: CASSYSKDYPLF. For the CDR3, the DNA is TGTGCCAGCAGTTACTCGAAGGACTACCCTTTGTTC. The rearrangement uses TRBV6-5 and TRBJ2-7, with D possibly TRBD2 on 6 matching bases. CDR1 is MNHEY and CDR2 is SVGAGI in the germline V gene. The CDR3 loop spans 12 amino acids.

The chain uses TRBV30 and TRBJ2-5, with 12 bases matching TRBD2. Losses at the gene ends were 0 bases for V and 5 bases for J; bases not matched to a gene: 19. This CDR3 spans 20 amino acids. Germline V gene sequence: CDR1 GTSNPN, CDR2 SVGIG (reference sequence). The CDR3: CAWSVVTSGRIGGGTETQYF. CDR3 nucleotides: TGTGCCTGGAGTGTGGTGACTAGCGGGAGAATTGGAGGTGGCACCGAGACCCAGTACTTC.

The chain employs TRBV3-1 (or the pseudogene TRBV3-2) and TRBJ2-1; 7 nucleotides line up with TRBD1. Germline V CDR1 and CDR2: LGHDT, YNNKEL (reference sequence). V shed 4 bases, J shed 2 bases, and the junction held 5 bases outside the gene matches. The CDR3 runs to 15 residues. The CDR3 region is CASSRRDSPYNEQFF. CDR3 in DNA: TGTGCCAGCAGCCGCCGGGACAGCCCCTACAATGAGCAGTTCTTC.

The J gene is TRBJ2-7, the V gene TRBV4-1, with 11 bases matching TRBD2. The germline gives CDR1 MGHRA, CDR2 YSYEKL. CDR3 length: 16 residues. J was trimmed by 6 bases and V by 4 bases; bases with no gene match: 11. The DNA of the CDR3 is TGCGCCAGCAGCCCCTCAACACTAGCGGGAGATGGCGAGCAGTACTTC. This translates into CASSPSTLAGDGEQYF.

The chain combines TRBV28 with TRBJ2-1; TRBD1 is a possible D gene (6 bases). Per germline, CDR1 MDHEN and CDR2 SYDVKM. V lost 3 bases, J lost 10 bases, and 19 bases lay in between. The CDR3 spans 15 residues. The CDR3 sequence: CASSFRGARGGEQFF. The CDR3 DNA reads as TGTGCCAGCAGTTTCCGAGGGGCTAGAGGGGGAGAGCAGTTCTTC.

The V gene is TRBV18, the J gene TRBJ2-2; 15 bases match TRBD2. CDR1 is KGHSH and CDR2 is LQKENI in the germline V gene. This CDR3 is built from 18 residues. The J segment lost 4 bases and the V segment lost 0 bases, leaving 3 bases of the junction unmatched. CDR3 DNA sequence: TGTGCCAGCTCACCACCGGGACTAGCGGGAGGCGGCACCGGGGAGCTGTTTTTT. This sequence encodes CASSPPGLAGGGTGELFF.

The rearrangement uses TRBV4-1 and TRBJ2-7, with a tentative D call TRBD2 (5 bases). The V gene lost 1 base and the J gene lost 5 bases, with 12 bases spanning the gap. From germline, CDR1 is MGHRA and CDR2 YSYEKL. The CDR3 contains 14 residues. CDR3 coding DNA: TGCGCCAGCAGCCAAGTCGTTGAGGAGGACGAGCAGTACTTC. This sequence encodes CASSQVVEEDEQYF.

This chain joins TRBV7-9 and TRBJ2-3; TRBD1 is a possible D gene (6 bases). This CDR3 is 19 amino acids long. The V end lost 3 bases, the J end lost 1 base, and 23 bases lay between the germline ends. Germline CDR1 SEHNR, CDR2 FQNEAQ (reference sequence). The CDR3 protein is CASSFSAGQTLGGTDTQYF. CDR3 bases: TGTGCCAGCAGCTTTAGTGCCGGACAGACCCTTGGTGGCACAGATACGCAGTATTTT.

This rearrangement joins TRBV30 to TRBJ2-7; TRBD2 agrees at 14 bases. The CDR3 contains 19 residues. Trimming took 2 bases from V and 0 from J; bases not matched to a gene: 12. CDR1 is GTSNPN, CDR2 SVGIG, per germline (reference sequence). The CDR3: CAWSPIGLAGGPLSYEQYF. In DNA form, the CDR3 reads TGTGCCTGGAGTCCCATTGGACTAGCGGGAGGCCCGCTCTCCTACGAGCAGTACTTC.

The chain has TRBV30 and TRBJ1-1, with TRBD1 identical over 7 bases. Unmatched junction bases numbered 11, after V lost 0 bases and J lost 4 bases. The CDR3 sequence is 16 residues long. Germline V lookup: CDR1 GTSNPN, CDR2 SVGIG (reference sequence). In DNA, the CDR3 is TGTGCCTGGAGTGTACCCGCAGGGGGTGGTGGCACTGAAGCTTTCTTT. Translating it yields CAWSVPAGGGGTEAFF.

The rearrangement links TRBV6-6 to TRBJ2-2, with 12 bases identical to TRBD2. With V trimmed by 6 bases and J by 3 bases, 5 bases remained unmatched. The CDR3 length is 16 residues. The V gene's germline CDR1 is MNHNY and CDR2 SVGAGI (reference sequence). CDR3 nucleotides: TGTGCCAGCAGCAGACTAGCGGGAGTGGACACCGGGGAGCTGTTTTTT. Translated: CASSRLAGVDTGELFF.

CDR3 sequence reads: CASSPIIFGTKREQYF. CDR3 DNA sequence: TGTGCCAGCAGCCCCATAATTTTCGGGACAAAAAGGGAGCAGTACTTC. The chain couples TRBV3-1 (or the pseudogene TRBV3-2) to TRBJ2-7; possibly TRBD1 for D (6 bases). Germline CDR1 LGHDT, CDR2 YNNKEL (reference sequence). The V end was cut by 4 bases, the J end by 7 bases, with 23 bases between. This CDR3 region has 16 residues.

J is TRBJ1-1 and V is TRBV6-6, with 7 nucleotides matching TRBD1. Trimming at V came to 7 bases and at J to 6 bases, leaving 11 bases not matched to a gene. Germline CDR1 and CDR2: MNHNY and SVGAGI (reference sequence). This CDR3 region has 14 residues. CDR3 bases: TGTGCCAGCACCACGACAGGGCAAGCGTCTGAAGCTTTCTTT. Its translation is CASTTTGQASEAFF.